This T cell receptor beta chain derives from a study of T cells in Graves' hyperthyroidism and ophthalmopathy. This clonotype was seen a few times. Graves' hyperthyroidism without ophthalmopathy progression within 18 months was termed stable. Recently diagnosed hyperthyroidism of less than 2 months' duration affected patients aged 18 to 65. Not enrolled were patients with uncontrolled infection, other autoimmune disease, pregnancy or lactation. The CDR3 consists of 15 residues. The germline V gene encodes CDR1 SGHDT and CDR2 YYEEEE. With 1 base clipped from V and 5 bases from J, the junction kept 4 bases outside the gene matches. There were TCR beta CDR3 regions amplified from RNA transcripts. First-round RT-PCR targeting the TCR CDR3 was performed with the HTBI primer set. TCRdb fed the multiplex PCR reads into MiXCR, producing one record per CDR3 protein. The sample shows hundreds of thousands of distinct CDR3 sequences, under 20% of them seen only once.

The genes are TRBV5-6 and TRBJ1-4; 8 nucleotides match TRBD1. Specimen: blood. The clonotype originates from a young woman with Graves' hyperthyroidism. CDR3 nucleotide sequence: TGTGCCAGCAGCTTGCTCAGGGACAGGAATGAAAAACTGTTTTTT. The encoded protein is CASSLLRDRNEKLFF.